This section outlines one TCR beta chain sequence together with its context. Its antigen is as yet unknown. This CDR3 is built from 12 residues. From germline, CDR1 is MNHNY and CDR2 SVGAGI (reference sequence). The V gene lost 3 bases and the J gene lost 5 bases, with 8 bases spanning the gap. This sample was taken from a study of T cells in localized non-small cell lung cancer. Study-level findings and limits: Uninvolved nearby lung showed the greatest T cell clonality, exceeding that found in tumor. The study linked higher blood T cell density to longer overall survival.

Method: immunoSEQ multiplex PCR; TCRdb's copy keeps in-frame clones and lacks some. The data show 86,000 or so clones, with about 83% seen just once and approximately 3% held by the top ten. Material: peripheral blood, obtained before any cancer treatment. The chain couples TRBV6-6 to TRBJ2-7; either TRBD1 or TRBD2 may supply D (5 bases each). The receptor was derived from a man between 40 and 75 years old with stage I lung adenocarcinoma. CDR3: CASSYGTDEQYF. The CDR3 DNA is TGTGCCAGCAGTTATGGGACCGACGAGCAGTACTTC.